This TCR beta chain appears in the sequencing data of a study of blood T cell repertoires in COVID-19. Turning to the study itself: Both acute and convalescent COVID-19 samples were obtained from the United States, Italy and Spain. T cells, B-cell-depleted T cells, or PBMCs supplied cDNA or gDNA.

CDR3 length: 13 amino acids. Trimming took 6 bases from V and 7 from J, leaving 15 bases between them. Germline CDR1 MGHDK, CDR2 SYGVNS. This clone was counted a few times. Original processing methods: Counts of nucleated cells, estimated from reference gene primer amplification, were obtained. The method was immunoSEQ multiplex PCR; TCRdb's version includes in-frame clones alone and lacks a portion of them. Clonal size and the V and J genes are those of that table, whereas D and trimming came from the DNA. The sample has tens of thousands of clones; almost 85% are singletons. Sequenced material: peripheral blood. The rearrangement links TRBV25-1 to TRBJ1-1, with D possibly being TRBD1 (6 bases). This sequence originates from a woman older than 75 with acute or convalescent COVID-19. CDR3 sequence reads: CASRAGGGLEAFF. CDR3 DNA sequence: TGTGCCAGCAGGGCAGGCGGGGGCCTTGAAGCTTTCTTT.